Sequencing of this T cell receptor (beta chain) was carried out in a study of T cell repertoires in cytomegalovirus infection. The wider study: CMV infection and matching HLA type were both indicated by public TCR beta signatures.

Findings and limits, study-wide: Ex vivo, HLA-C-restricted CMV-specific TCR beta clonotypes prevailed over the rest of the response. People with CMV and the relevant HLA were identified by cumulative public TCR beta family frequency.

This clonotype was observed at least ten times. The antigen remains undetermined. TCRdb reanalysed the reads using MiXCR and keeps one entry per CDR3 protein. Counted here are 150,000 to 200,000 distinct CDR3 sequences, approximately 28% occurring once; the ten biggest clones make up 30% to 35%. The CDR3 is 16 residues long. J was trimmed by 8 bases and V by 0 bases; bases with no gene match: 7. The germline V gene encodes CDR1 SGHVS and CDR2 FQNEAQ. Sequencing was performed on PBMCs. The V and J genes are TRBV7-8 and TRBJ1-4; TRBD1 agrees at 9 bases. This clonotype was obtained from a human donor in good health (CMV status not recorded). Some clones in this sample may be carry-over from other donors' samples. The CDR3 DNA reads as TGTGCCAGCAGCTTAGCTACAGGGGGCGAACCAGAAAAACTGTTTTTT. Amino acid sequence: CASSLATGGEPEKLFF.